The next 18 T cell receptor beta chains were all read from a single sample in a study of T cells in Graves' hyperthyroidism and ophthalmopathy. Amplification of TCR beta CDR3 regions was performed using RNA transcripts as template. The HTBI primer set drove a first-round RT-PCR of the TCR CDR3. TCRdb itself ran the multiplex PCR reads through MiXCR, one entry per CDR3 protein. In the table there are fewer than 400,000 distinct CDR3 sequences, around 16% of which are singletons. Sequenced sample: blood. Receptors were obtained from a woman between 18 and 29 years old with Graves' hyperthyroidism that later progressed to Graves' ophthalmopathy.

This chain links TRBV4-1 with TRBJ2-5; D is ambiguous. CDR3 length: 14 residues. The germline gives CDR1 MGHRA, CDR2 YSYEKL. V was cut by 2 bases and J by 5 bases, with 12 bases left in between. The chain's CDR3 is CASSQTVVGETQYF. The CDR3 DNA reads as TGCGCCAGCAGCCAAACTGTGGTGGGGGAGACCCAGTACTTC.

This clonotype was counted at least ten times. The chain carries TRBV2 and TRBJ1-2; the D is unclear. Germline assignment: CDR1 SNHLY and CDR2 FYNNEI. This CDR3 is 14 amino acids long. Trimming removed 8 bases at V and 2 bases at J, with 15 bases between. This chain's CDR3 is CASGLRELNYGYTF. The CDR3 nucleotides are TGTGCCAGCGGCCTAAGAGAACTAAACTATGGCTACACCTTC.

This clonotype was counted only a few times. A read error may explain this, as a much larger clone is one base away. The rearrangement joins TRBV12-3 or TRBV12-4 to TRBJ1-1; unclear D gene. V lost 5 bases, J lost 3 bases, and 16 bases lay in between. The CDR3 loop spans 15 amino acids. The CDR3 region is CASSRHADGDTEAFF. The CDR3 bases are TGTGCCAGCAGTCGCCACGCGGACGGGGACACTGAAGCTTTCTTT.

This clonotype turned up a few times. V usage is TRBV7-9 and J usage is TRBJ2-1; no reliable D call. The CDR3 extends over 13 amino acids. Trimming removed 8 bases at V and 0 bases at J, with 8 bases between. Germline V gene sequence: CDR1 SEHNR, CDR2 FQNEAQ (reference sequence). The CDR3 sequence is CASDPSSYNEQFF. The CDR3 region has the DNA TGTGCCAGCGACCCCAGCTCCTACAATGAGCAGTTCTTC.

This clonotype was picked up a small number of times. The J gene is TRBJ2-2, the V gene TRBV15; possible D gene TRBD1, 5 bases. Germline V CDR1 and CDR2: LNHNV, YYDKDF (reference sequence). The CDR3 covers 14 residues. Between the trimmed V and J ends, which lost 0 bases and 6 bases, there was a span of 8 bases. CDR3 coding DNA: TGTGCCACCAGCAGAGACAGGGTTTCCGGGGAGCTGTTTTTT. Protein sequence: CATSRDRVSGELFF.

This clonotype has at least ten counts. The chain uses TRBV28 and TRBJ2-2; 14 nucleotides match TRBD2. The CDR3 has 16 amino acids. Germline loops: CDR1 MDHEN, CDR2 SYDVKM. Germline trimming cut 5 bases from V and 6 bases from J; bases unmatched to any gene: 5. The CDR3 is CASSPQGLAGAGELFF. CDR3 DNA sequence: TGTGCCAGCAGTCCCCAGGGACTAGCGGGAGCCGGGGAGCTGTTTTTT.

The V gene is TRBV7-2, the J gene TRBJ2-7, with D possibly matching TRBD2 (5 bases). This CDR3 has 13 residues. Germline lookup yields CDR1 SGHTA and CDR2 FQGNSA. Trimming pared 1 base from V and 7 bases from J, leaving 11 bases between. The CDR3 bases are TGTGCCAGCAGCTTAGGGCGAGGGCAAGAGCAGTACTTC. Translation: CASSLGRGQEQYF.

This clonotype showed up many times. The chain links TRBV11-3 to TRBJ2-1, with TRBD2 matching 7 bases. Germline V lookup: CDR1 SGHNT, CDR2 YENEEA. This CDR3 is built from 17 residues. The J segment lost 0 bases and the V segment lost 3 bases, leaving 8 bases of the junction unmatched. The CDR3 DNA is TGTGCCAGCAGCTTGGGGCTAGCGGCGAGCTCCTACAATGAGCAGTTCTTC. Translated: CASSLGLAASSYNEQFF.

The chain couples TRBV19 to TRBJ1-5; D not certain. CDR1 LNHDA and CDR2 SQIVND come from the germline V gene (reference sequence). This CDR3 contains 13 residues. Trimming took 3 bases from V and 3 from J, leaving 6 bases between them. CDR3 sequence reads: CASSIDINQPQHF. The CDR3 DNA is TGTGCCAGTAGTATCGACATCAATCAGCCCCAGCATTTT.

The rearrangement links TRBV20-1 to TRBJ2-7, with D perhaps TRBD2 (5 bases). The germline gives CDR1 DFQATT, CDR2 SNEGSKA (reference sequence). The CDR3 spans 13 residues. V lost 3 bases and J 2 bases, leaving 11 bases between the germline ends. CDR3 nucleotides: TGCAGTGCTAGTCGGAGCGGTACCTACGAGCAGTACTTC. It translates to CSASRSGTYEQYF.

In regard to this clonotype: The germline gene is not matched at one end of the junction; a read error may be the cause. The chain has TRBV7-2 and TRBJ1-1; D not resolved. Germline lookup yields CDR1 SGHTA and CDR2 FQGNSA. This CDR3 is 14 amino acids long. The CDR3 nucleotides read TGTGCCAGCAGCCCCTCCGTCGTTGACACTGAAGCTTTCTTC. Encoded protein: CASSPSVVDTEAFF.

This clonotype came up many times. CDR3 sequence: CASSGNQFFSDSNQPQHF. CDR3 bases: TGTGCCAGCAGTGGGAACCAGTTTTTCTCAGATAGCAATCAGCCCCAGCATTTT. The chain carries TRBV6-1 and TRBJ1-5; D remains unclear. CDR1 and CDR2 (germline): MNHNS, SASEGT. The V end lost 4 bases, the J end lost 0 bases, and 19 bases lay between the germline ends. This CDR3 is 18 amino acids long.

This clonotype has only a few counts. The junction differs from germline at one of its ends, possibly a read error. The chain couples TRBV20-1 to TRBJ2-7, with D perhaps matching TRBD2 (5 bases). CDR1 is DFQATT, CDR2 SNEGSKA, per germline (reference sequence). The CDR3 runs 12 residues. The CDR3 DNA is TGCAGTACTAGAACTAGATCCTACGAGCAGTACTTC. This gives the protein CSTRTRSYEQYF.

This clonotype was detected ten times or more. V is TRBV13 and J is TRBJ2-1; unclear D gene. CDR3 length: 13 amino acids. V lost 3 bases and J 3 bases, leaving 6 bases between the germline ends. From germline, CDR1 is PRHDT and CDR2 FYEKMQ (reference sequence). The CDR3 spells CASSLRFYNEQFF. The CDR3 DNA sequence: TGTGCCAGCAGCTTGCGGTTCTACAATGAGCAGTTCTTC. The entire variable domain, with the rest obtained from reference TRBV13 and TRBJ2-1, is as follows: AAGVIQSPRHLIKEKRETATLKCYPIPRHDTVYWYQQGPGQDPQFLISFYEKMQSDKGSIPDRFSAQQFSDYHSELNMSSLELGDSALYFCASSLRFYNEQFFGPGTRLTVL.

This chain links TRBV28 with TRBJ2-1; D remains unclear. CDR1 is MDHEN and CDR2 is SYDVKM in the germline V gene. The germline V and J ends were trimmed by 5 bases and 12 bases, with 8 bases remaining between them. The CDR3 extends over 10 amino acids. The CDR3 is CASSGERQFF. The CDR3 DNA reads TGTGCCAGCAGTGGCGAAAGGCAGTTCTTC. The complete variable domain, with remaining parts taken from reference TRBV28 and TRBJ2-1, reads DVKVTQSSRYLVKRTGEKVFLECVQDMDHENMFWYRQDPGLGLRLIYFSYDVKMKEKGDIPEGYSVSREKKERFSLILESASTNQTSMYLCASSGERQFFGPGTRLTVL.

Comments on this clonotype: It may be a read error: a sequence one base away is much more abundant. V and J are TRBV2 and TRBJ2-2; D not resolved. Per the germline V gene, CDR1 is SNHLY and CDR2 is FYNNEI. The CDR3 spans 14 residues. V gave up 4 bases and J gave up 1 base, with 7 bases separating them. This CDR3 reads CASSGLQNTGELFF. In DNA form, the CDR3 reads TGTGCCAGCAGTGGGCTTCAGAACACCGGGGAGCTGTTTTTT. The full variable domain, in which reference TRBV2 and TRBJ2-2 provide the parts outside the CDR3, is EPEVTQTPSHQVTQMGQEVILRCVPISNHLYFYWYRQILGQKVEFLVSFYNNEISEKSEIFDDQFSVERPDGSNFTLKIRSTKLEDSAMYFCASSGLQNTGELFFGEGSRLTVL.

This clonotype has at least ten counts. The CDR3 reads CASSTSLGGYGYTF. In DNA, the CDR3 is TGTGCCAGCAGCACTTCCCTAGGAGGCTATGGCTACACCTTC. The chain employs TRBV28 and TRBJ1-2; D unclear. Germline V gene lookup returns CDR1 MDHEN and CDR2 SYDVKM. V was clipped by 6 bases and J by 4 bases, with 15 bases between them. The CDR3 covers 14 residues.

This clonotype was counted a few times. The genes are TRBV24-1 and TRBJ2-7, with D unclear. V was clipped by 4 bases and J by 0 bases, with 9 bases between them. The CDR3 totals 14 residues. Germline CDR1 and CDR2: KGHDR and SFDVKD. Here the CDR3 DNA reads TGTGCCACCAGTGACCCTTCCAGCTCCTACGAGCAGTACTTC. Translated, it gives CATSDPSSSYEQYF.